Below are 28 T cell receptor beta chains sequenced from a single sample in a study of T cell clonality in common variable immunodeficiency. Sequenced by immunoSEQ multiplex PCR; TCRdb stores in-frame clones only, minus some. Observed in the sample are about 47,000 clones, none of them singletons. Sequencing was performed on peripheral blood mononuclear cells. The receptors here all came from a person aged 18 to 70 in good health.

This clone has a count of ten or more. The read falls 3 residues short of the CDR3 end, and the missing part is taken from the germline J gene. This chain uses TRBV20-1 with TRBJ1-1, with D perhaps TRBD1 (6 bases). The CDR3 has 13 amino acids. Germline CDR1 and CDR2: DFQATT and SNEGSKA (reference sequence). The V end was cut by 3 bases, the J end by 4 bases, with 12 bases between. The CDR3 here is CSASRTDLTEAFF. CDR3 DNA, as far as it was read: TGCAGTGCTAGCCGGACAGACCTCACTGAA.

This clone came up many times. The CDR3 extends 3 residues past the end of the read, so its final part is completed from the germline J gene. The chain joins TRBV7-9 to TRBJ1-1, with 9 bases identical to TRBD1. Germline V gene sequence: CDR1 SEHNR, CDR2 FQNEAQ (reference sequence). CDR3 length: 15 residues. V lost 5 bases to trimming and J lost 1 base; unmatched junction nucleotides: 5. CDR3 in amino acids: CASSLGDRANTEAFF. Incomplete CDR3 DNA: TGTGCCAGCAGCCTAGGGGACAGGGCGAACACTGAA.

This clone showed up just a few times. The CDR3 region is CASSPFRVQDSPLFF. The CDR3 bases that were read are TGTGCCAGCTCACCCTTTCGAGTTCAGGATTCACCG. The chain employs TRBV18 and TRBJ2-2; D gene unclear. Read sequence stops 3 residues before the CDR3 end, and the germline J gene provides the missing end. Germline loops: CDR1 KGHSH, CDR2 LQKENI. This CDR3 has 15 amino acids.

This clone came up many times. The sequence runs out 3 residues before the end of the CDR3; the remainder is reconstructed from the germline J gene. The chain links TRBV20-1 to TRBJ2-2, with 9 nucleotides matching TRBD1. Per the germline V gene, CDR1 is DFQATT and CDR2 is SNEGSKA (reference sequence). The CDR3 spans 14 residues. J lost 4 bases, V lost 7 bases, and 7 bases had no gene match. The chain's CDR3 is CSGPGTGTTGELFF. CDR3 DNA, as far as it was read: TGCAGTGGGCCGGGGACAGGGACCACCGGGGAG.

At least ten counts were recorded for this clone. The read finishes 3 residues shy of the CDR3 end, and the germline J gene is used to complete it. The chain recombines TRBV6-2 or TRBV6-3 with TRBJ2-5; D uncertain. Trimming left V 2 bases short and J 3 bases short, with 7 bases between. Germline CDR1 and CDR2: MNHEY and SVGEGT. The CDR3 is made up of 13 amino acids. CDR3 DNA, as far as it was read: TGTGCCAGCAGTTACAATCCCGAAGAGACC. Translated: CASSYNPEET. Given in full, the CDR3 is CASSYNPEETQYF.

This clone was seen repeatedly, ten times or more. CDR3 sequence: CASSEFVLAGRSYEQYF. The DNA read from the CDR3 is TGTGCCAGCAGTGAATTCGTGCTAGCGGGGCGGTCCTACGAG. The gene calls are TRBV6-1 and TRBJ2-7; 9 bases fit TRBD2. The read gets to within 3 residues of the CDR3 end, and the germline J gene fills in the rest. CDR3 length equals 17 residues. Germline V gene data show CDR1 as MNHNS and CDR2 as SASEGT. The J segment lost 1 base and the V segment lost 2 bases, leaving 9 bases of the junction unmatched.

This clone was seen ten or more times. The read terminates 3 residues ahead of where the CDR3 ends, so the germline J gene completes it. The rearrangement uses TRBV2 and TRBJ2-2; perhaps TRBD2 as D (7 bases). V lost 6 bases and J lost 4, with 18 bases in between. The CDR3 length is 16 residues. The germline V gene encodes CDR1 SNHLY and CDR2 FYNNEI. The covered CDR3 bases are TGTGCCAGCAGCTGGTGGGGGGGCGCGGGCACCGGGGAG. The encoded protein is CASSWWGGAGTGE. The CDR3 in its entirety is CASSWWGGAGTGELFF.

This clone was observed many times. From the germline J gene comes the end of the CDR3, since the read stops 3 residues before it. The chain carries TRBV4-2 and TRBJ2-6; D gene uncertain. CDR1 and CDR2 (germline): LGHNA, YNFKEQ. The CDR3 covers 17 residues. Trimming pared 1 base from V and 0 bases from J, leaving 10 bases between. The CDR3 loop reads CASSQVNSNSGANVLTF. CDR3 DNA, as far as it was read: TGTGCCAGCAGCCAAGTAAACTCAAACTCTGGGGCCAACGTC.

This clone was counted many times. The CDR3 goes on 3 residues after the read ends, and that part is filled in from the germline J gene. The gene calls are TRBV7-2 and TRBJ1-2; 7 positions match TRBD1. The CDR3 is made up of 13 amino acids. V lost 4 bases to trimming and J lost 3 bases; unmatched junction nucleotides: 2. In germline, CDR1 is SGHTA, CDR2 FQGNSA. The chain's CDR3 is CASSSGQYYGYTF. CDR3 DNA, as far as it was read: TGTGCCAGCAGCTCGGGACAGTACTATGGC.

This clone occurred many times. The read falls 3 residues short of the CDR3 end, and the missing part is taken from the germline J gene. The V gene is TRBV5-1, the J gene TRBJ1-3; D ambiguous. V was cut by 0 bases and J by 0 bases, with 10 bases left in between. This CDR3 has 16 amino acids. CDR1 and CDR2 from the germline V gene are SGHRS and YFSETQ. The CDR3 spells CASSLGAGISGNTIYF. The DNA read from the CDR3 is TGCGCCAGCAGCTTGGGGGCCGGAATCTCTGGAAACACC.

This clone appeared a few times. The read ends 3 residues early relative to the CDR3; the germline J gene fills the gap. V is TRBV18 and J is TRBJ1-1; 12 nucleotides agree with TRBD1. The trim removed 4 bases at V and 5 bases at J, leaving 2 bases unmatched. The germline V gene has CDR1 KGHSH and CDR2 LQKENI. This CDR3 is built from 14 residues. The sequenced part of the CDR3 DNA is TGTGCCAGCTCACGGGACAGGGGGCAAACTGAA. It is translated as CASSRDRGQTE. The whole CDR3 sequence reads CASSRDRGQTEAFF. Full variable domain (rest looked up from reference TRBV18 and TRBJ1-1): NAGVMQNPRHLVRRRGQEARLRCSPMKGHSHVYWYRQLPEEGLKFMVYLQKENIIDESGMPKERFSAEFPKEGPSILRIQQVVRGDSAAYFCASSRDRGQTEAFFGQGTRLTVV.

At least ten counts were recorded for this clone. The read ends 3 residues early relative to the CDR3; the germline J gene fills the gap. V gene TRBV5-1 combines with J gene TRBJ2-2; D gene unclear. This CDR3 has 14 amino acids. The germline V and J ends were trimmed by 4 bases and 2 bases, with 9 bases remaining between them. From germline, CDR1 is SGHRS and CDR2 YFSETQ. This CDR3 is CASSPPPNTGELFF. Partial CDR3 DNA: TGCGCCAGCAGCCCCCCCCCAAACACCGGGGAG.

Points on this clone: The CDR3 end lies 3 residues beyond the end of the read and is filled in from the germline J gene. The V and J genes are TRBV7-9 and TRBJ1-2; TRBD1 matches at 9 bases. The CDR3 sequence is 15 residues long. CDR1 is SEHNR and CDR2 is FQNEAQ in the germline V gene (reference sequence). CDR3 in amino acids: CASSETGGYDYDYTF. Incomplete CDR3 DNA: TGTGCCAGCAGCGAGACAGGGGGATACGACTACGAC.

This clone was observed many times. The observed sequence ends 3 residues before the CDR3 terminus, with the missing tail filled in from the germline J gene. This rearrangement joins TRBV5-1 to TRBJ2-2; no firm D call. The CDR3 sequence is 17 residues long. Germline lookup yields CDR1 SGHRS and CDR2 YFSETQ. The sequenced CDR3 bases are TGCGCCAGCGCGATGGGCTCCCCGAGCTCCTATAATTCACCG. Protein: CASAMGSPSSYNSP. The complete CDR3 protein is CASAMGSPSSYNSPLFF.

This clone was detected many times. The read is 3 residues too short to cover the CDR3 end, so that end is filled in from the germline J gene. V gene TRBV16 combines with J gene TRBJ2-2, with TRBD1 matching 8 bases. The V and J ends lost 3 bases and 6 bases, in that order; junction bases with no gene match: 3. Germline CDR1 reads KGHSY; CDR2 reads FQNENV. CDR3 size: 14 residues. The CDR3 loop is CASSHTQGAGELFF. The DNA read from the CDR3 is TGTGCCAGCAGCCACACACAGGGGGCCGGGGAG.

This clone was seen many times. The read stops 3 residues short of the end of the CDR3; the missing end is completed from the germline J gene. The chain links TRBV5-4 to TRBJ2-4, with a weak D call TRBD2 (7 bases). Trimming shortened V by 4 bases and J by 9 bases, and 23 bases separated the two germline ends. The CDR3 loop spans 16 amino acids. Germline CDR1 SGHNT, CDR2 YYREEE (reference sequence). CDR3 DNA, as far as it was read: TGTGCCAGCAGCAGTAGGACTGAGTTTAGGGGGGGCATT. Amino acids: CASSSRTEFRGGI. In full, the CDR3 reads CASSSRTEFRGGIQYF. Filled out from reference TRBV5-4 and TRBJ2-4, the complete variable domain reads ETGVTQSPTHLIKTRGQQVTLRCSSQSGHNTVSWYQQALGQGPQFIFQYYREEENGRGNFPPRFSGLQFPNYSSELNVNALELDDSALYLCASSSRTEFRGGIQYFGAGTRLSVL.

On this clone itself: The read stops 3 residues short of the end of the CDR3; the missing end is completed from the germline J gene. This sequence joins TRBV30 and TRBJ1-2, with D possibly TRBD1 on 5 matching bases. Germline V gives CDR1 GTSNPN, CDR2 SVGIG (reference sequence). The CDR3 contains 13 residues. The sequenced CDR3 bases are TGTGCCTGGAGTTCGCAGGGTTTCAACGAC. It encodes CAWSSQGFND. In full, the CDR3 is CAWSSQGFNDYTF.

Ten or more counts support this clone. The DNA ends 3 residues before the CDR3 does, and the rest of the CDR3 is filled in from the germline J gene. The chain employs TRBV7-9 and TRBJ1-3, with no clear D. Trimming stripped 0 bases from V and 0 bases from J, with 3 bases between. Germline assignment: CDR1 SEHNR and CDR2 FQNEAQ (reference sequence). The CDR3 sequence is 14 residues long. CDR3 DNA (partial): TGTGCCAGCAGCTTAGCGGCCTCTGGAAACACC. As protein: CASSLAASGNT. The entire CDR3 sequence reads CASSLAASGNTIYF.

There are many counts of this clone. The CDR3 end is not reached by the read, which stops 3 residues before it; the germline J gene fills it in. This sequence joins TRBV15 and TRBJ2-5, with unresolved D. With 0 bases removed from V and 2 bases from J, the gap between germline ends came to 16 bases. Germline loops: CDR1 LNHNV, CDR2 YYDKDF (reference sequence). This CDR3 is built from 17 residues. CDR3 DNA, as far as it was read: TGTGCCACCAGCAGAGATCAAGACGGTGACTGGCAAGAGACC. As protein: CATSRDQDGDWQET. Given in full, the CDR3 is CATSRDQDGDWQETQYF.

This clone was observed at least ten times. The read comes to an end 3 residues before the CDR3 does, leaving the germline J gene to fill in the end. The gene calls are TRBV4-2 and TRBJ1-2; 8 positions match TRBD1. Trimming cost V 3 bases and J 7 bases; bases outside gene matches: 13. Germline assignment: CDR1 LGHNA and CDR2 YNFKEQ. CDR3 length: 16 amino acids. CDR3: CASSQLVGGQERGYTF. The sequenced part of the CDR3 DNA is TGTGCCAGCAGCCAGTTAGTAGGGGGACAGGAGCGTGGC.

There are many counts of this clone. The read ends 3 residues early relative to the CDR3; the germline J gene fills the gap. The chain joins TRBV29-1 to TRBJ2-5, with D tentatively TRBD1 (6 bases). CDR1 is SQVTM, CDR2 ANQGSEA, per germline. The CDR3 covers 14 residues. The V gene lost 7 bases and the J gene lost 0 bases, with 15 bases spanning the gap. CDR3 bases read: TGCAGCGCTGGTCGGGACACCAACCAAGAGACC. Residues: CSAGRDTNQET. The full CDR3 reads CSAGRDTNQETQYF.

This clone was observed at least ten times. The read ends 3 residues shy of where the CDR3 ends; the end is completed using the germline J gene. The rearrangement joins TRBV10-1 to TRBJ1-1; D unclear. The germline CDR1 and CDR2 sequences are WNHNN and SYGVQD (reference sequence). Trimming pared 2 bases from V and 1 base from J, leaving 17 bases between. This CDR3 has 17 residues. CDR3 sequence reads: CASSEAGDLRANTEAFF. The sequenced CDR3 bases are TGCGCCAGCAGTGAGGCGGGAGATCTCCGAGCGAACACTGAA.

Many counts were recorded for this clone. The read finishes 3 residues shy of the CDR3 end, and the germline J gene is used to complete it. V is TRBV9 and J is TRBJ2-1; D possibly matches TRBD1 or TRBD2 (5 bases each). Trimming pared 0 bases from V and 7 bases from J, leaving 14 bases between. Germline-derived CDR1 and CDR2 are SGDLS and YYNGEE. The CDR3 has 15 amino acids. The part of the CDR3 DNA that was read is TGTGCCAGCAGCGTAGCTATCCAGGGAGCGAATGAG. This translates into CASSVAIQGANE. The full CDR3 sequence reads CASSVAIQGANEQFF. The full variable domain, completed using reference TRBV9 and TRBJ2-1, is DSGVTQTPKHLITATGQRVTLRCSPRSGDLSVYWYQQSLDQGLQFLIQYYNGEERAKGNILERFSAQQFPDLHSELNLSSLELGDSALYFCASSVAIQGANEQFFGPGTRLTVL.

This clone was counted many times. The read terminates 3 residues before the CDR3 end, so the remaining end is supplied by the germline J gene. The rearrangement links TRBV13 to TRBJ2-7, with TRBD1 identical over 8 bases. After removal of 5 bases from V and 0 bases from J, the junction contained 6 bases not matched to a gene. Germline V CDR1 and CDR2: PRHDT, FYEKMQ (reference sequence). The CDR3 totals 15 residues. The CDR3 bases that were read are TGTGCCAGCAGCCCTCGGGACAGGCCCTCCTACGAG. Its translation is CASSPRDRPSYE. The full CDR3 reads CASSPRDRPSYEQYF.

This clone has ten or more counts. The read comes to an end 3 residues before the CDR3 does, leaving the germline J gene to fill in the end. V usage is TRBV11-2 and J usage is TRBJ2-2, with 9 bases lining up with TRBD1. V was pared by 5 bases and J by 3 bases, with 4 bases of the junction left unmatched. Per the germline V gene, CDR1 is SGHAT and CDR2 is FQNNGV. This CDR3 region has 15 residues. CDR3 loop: CASSDYRGHTGELFF. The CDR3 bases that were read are TGTGCCAGCAGCGACTACAGGGGGCACACCGGGGAG.

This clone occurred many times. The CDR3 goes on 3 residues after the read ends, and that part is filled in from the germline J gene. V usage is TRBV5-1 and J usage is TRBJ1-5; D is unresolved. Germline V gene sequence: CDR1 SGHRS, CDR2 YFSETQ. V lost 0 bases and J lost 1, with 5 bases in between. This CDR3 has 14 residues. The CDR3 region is CASSLDPSNQPQHF. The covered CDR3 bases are TGCGCCAGCAGCTTGGATCCGAGCAATCAGCCC.

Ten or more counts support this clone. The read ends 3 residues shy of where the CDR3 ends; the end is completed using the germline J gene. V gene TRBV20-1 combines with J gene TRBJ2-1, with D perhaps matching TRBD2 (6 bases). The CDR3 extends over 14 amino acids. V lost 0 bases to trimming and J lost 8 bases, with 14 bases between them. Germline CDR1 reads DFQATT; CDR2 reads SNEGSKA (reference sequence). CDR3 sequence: CSARDLTGEHEQFF. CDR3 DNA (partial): TGCAGTGCTAGAGACCTCACGGGGGAGCATGAG.

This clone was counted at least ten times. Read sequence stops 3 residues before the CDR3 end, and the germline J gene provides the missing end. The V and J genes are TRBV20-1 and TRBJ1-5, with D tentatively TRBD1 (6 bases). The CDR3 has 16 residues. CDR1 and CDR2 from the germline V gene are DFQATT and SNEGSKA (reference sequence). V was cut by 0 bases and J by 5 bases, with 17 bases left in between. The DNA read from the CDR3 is TGCAGTGCTAGAGAGAAAGCCGGGACACGGGATCAGCCC. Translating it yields CSAREKAGTRDQP. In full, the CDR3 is CSAREKAGTRDQPQHF.